The T cell receptor beta chain under discussion was sequenced for a study of T cells in Graves' hyperthyroidism and ophthalmopathy. Findings and limits, study-wide: The model's output predicted ophthalmopathy at a median of roughly 6 months prior to onset.

The V and J ends lost 2 bases and 1 base respectively, with 8 bases between them. The CDR3 consists of 14 residues. RNA transcripts gave rise to amplified TCR beta CDR3 regions. The study used the HTBI primer set for a first-round RT-PCR of the TCR CDR3. TCRdb redid the calling of the multiplex PCR reads with MiXCR, one entry per CDR3 protein. The sample yields fewer than 550,000 distinct CDR3 sequences, around a quarter seen once. This clonotype was observed many times. Its antigen is as yet unknown. The sequence derives from a woman aged 25 to 45 with Graves' ophthalmopathy. The chain couples TRBV12-3 or TRBV12-4 to TRBJ1-1; D unclear. The specimen sequenced was blood. CDR3 protein: CASSLSPSNTEAFF. The CDR3 DNA reads as TGTGCCAGCAGTTTATCCCCCTCGAACACTGAAGCTTTCTTT.